Listed below are T cell receptor beta chains from one sample, sequenced in a study of OX40 agonist ivuxolimab in advanced cancers. Libraries were prepared by immunoSEQ multiplex PCR; TCRdb keeps only in-frame clonotypes and omits some of them. In the table there are about 69,000 clones, roughly nine tenths of which are singletons. The source was CD4+ or CD8+ T cells sorted from blood, collected in a trial of the OX40 agonist ivuxolimab. The source of these receptors is an adult with an advanced solid tumor such as melanoma, head and neck, liver or kidney cancer. CDR3s include the opening cysteine and the closing phenylalanine or tryptophan. Each record gives: V gene, clone size, D gene, J gene, CDR3 protein, CDR3 DNA. The D gene is left open where the match is weak. Part of the rows lack a size; the others show once, few, many or a class for expanded clones.

TRBV28,-,TRBD1,TRBJ2-5,CASSPTGGALETQYF,TGTGCCAGCAGTCCCACAGGGGGCGCATTGGAGACCCAGTACTTC
TRBV5-1,-,TRBD2,TRBJ2-1,CASSSGTSGLNEQFF,TGCGCCAGCAGCTCGGGGACTAGCGGGCTCAATGAGCAGTTCTTC
TRBV5-1,-,-,TRBJ2-7,CASSFVEHGVGQYF,TGCGCCAGCAGCTTTGTCGAACATGGGGTTGGGCAGTACTTC
TRBV6-6,-,TRBD1,TRBJ1-2,CASSGGTGLGYTF,TGTGCCAGCAGTGGCGGGACAGGGTTGGGCTACACCTTC
TRBV28,few,TRBD1,TRBJ1-2,CASKPTGRLTRYTF,TGTGCCAGCAAACCGACAGGGCGCTTGACTCGCTACACCTTC
TRBV5-1,-,-,TRBJ1-3,CASSLGPSGHIGNTIYF,TGCGCCAGCAGCTTGGGTCCGTCGGGACACATAGGAAACACCATATATTTT
TRBV9,once,-,TRBJ2-1,CASSVRAGTGYNEQFF,TGTGCCAGCAGCGTACGTGCGGGAACGGGGTACAATGAGCAGTTCTTC
TRBV6-6,-,-,TRBJ2-2,CASSENEGTGELFF,TGTGCCAGCAGCGAGAACGAGGGCACCGGGGAGCTGTTTTTT
TRBV2,-,TRBD1,TRBJ1-5,CASSEDRGSQPQHF,TGTGCCAGCAGTGAGGACAGGGGAAGTCAGCCCCAGCATTTT
TRBV7-9,-,-,TRBJ1-4,CASSPPGRGGEKLFF,TGTGCCAGCAGCCCCCCGGGGAGGGGAGGTGAAAAACTGTTTTTT
TRBV19,-,-,TRBJ2-7,CASSPGLDRFSYEQYF,TGTGCCAGTAGTCCTGGACTTGACAGATTCTCCTACGAGCAGTACTTC
TRBV28,-,-,TRBJ1-1,CASSLRGGLTEAFF,TGTGCCAGCTCCCTGAGGGGGGGGCTCACTGAAGCTTTCTTT